The 23 T cell receptor beta chains below all came from one sample that was sequenced in a study of control samples from healthy donors and cancer patients. Only in-frame clones appear in the TCRdb table, and some are missing; sequencing was by immunoSEQ multiplex PCR. This sample yields around 130,000 clones, of which 70% to 90% are seen a single time; about 3.4% belongs to the top ten. The sequenced material came from blood. The receptors originated from a man aged 50 to 59 in good health.

In nucleotides, the CDR3 is TGTGCCAGCAGTGAAAGGGGTACCGGGGAGCTGTTTTTT. Translated, it gives CASSERGTGELFF. The chain is built from TRBV2 and TRBJ2-2; D is possibly TRBD1 (5 bases). The germline V and J ends were trimmed by 2 bases and 5 bases, with 6 bases remaining between them. CDR3 length: 13 residues. Germline V gene data show CDR1 as SNHLY and CDR2 as FYNNEI.

The chain has TRBV2 and TRBJ2-2; 11 bases fit TRBD1. The germline V gene has CDR1 SNHLY and CDR2 FYNNEI. Trimming at V came to 3 bases and at J to 1 base, leaving 4 bases not matched to a gene. This CDR3 comprises 17 residues. The CDR3 DNA is TGTGCCAGCAGTGATAGGGGACAGGGGGGGAACACCGGGGAGCTGTTTTTT. It specifies CASSDRGQGGNTGELFF.

V usage is TRBV5-1 and J usage is TRBJ1-4; D unclear. This CDR3 is 14 amino acids long. Germline V CDR1 and CDR2: SGHRS, YFSETQ. Trimming shortened V by 0 bases and J by 10 bases, and 13 bases separated the two germline ends. As DNA, the CDR3 is TGCGCCAGCAGCTTGGTAGCGGACTACGGAAAACTGTTTTTT. Residues: CASSLVADYGKLFF.

The V gene is TRBV11-2, the J gene TRBJ2-7, with 7 nucleotides matching TRBD1. Germline CDR1 is SGHAT and CDR2 is FQNNGV. The CDR3 is 14 residues long. V shed 6 bases, J shed 2 bases, and the junction held 7 bases outside the gene matches. CDR3 amino acids: CASRSPGQPYEQYF. CDR3 bases: TGTGCCAGCAGGTCACCGGGACAGCCCTACGAGCAGTACTTC. The full variable domain, rest sourced from reference TRBV11-2 and TRBJ2-7, is EAGVAQSPRYKIIEKRQSVAFWCNPISGHATLYWYQQILGQGPKLLIQFQNNGVVDDSQLPKDRFSAERLKGVDSTLKIQPAKLEDSAVYLCASRSPGQPYEQYFGPGTRLTVT.

This clone was counted a single time. The rearrangement links TRBV7-2 to TRBJ2-2; possibly TRBD1 for D (6 bases). The germline gives CDR1 SGHTA, CDR2 FQGNSA. Between the trimmed V and J ends, which lost 2 bases and 6 bases, there was a span of 10 bases. The CDR3 runs to 14 residues. In DNA, the CDR3 is TGTGCCAGCAGCTTATGGGACAATCCCGGGGAGCTGTTTTTT. This encodes CASSLWDNPGELFF.

The rearrangement uses TRBV18 and TRBJ1-5, with TRBD1 identical over 7 bases. Looked up from germline, CDR1 is KGHSH and CDR2 is LQKENI. The CDR3 extends over 14 amino acids. J lost 6 bases, V lost 2 bases, and 4 bases had no gene match. Here the CDR3 reads CASSPSGGGQPQHF. CDR3 nucleotides: TGTGCCAGCTCACCATCAGGGGGAGGTCAGCCCCAGCATTTT.

The chain uses TRBV10-2 and TRBJ2-7, with 8 bases aligning to TRBD2. V lost 2 bases, J lost 0 bases, and 6 bases stayed unmatched. Germline CDR1 WSHSY, CDR2 SAAADI. This CDR3 has 16 residues. The CDR3 nucleotides read TGCGCCAGCAGTGAGCAGGGGCGGGGGGACTCCTACGAGCAGTACTTC. This codes for CASSEQGRGDSYEQYF.

The chain couples TRBV30 to TRBJ2-3; a weak D match, TRBD1 (5 bases). Germline loops: CDR1 GTSNPN, CDR2 SVGIG (reference sequence). The CDR3 is 14 residues long. Trimming stripped 3 bases from V and 4 bases from J, with 14 bases between. The DNA of the CDR3 is TGTGCCTGGAGCAAGGGGCTAGTTTCAGATACGCAGTATTTT. Its translation is CAWSKGLVSDTQYF.

CDR3 nucleotide sequence: TGTGCCAGCAGTCCCAGACTAGCGGGGGGGCGCGAGCAGTACTTC. Its protein product is CASSPRLAGGREQYF. V usage is TRBV28 and J usage is TRBJ2-7; 14 bases agree with TRBD2. Losses at the gene ends were 5 bases for V and 6 bases for J; bases not matched to a gene: 6. Germline-derived CDR1 and CDR2 are MDHEN and SYDVKM. The CDR3 covers 15 residues.

The chain recombines TRBV2 with TRBJ2-2; possibly TRBD1 for D (6 bases). With 10 bases removed from V and 6 bases from J, the gap between germline ends came to 21 bases. Germline V CDR1 and CDR2: SNHLY, FYNNEI. The CDR3 sequence is 15 residues long. CDR3 in DNA: TGTGCCATTAGGTCGTCTTGGGGGCGCCCCGGGGAGCTGTTTTTT. Translation: CAIRSSWGRPGELFF.

This clone was observed a few times. V is TRBV2 and J is TRBJ1-4, with D possibly being TRBD1 (6 bases). Germline CDR1 reads SNHLY; CDR2 reads FYNNEI. CDR3 length: 13 residues. V gave up 6 bases and J gave up 4 bases, with 9 bases separating them. Written as DNA, the CDR3 is TGTGCCAGCAGGGGGACATTTAATGAAAAACTGTTTTTT. This encodes CASRGTFNEKLFF.

This sequence joins TRBV2 and TRBJ2-2; D is possibly TRBD1 or TRBD2 (5 bases each). Looked up from germline, CDR1 is SNHLY and CDR2 is FYNNEI. The V and J ends lost 6 bases and 0 bases respectively, with 8 bases between them. The CDR3 consists of 14 residues. CDR3 sequence: CASRLGANTGELFF. CDR3 in DNA: TGTGCCAGCAGACTGGGGGCGAACACCGGGGAGCTGTTTTTT.

This chain uses TRBV5-5 with TRBJ2-1; 9 bases map to TRBD2. Germline V CDR1 and CDR2: SGHKS, YYEKEE (reference sequence). The ends lost 6 bases at V and 7 bases at J; junction bases unmatched: 11. This CDR3 has 15 residues. The CDR3 reads CASINRLAGWNEQFF. The DNA for the CDR3 is TGTGCCAGCATCAACCGGCTAGCGGGGTGGAATGAGCAGTTCTTC.

CDR3 sequence reads: CASSPGLVTDTQYF. CDR3 bases: TGTGCCAGCAGCCCAGGACTAGTCACAGATACGCAGTATTTT. The J gene is TRBJ2-3, the V gene TRBV7-3; 7 bases fit TRBD2. The V segment lost 5 bases and the J segment 2 bases; nucleotides outside the gene matches: 4. The CDR3 is 14 amino acids. The V gene's germline CDR1 is SGHTA and CDR2 FQGTGA. Combining the CDR3 with reference TRBV7-3 and TRBJ2-3 gives the whole variable domain GAGVSQTPSNKVTEKGKYVELRCDPISGHTALYWYRQSLGQGPEFLIYFQGTGAADDSGLPNDRFFAVRPEGSVSTLKIQRTERGDSAVYLCASSPGLVTDTQYFGPGTRLTVL.

V is TRBV5-4 and J is TRBJ1-1; TRBD1 matches 7 bases. Germline V gene data show CDR1 as SGHNT and CDR2 as YYREEE (reference sequence). There are 14 residues in the CDR3. Trimming removed 4 bases from V and 1 base from J; junction bases left unmatched: 4. DNA of the CDR3: TGTGCCAGCAGCCTACGGACAGGGAACACTGAAGCTTTCTTT. The encoded protein is CASSLRTGNTEAFF.

This clone was counted once. CDR3 region: CASRLDIPGYEQYF. The CDR3 DNA sequence: TGTGCAAGTCGCTTAGACATCCCCGGCTACGAGCAGTACTTC. The J gene is TRBJ2-7, the V gene TRBV12-2. TRBV12-2 is a pseudogene segment. The CDR3 totals 14 residues.

On this clone itself: The same CDR3 can be traced to other DNA sequences in this sample. V is TRBV9 and J is TRBJ2-1, with 7 bases matching TRBD1. The V and J ends lost 0 bases and 4 bases, in that order; junction bases with no gene match: 4. CDR1 is SGDLS and CDR2 is YYNGEE in the germline V gene. The CDR3 loop spans 15 amino acids. The CDR3 nucleotides are TGTGCCAGCAGCGTAGACCGGGACAGTTACAATGAGCAGTTCTTC. Amino acid sequence: CASSVDRDSYNEQFF.

The genes are TRBV3-1 (or the pseudogene TRBV3-2) and TRBJ1-4, with a tentative D call TRBD1 (5 bases). V lost 8 bases, J lost 8 bases, and 12 bases lay in between. CDR3 length equals 12 residues. The germline gives CDR1 LGHDT, CDR2 YNNKEL (reference sequence). CDR3 amino acids: CASGREREKLFF. For the CDR3, the DNA is TGTGCCAGCGGCAGGGAGCGGGAAAAACTGTTTTTT.

The CDR3 spells CASSDHLGLPNQPQHF. The DNA of the CDR3 is TGTGCCAGCAGTGACCACTTGGGACTCCCCAATCAGCCCCAGCATTTT. V usage is TRBV6-4 and J usage is TRBJ1-5; perhaps TRBD1 as D (5 bases). The CDR3 is 16 amino acids. The V end lost 2 bases, the J end lost 3 bases, and 14 bases lay between the germline ends. Germline V gives CDR1 MRHNA, CDR2 SNTAGT.

J is TRBJ2-5 and V is TRBV21-1; TRBD2 is the table's D call, not checked against the DNA. TRBV21-1 is labeled a pseudogene. CDR3 length: 14 residues. The CDR3 is CASSPIGSSGGWYF. The DNA for the CDR3 is TGTGCCAGCAGCCCCATCGGGAGTAGCGGGGGCTGGTACTTC.

Only one count was recorded for this clone. The genes are TRBV2 and TRBJ2-5; TRBD2 matches 8 bases. Trimming took 3 bases from V and 3 from J; bases not matched to a gene: 9. CDR1 SNHLY and CDR2 FYNNEI come from the germline V gene. The CDR3 loop spans 16 amino acids. Here the CDR3 reads CASSERAGGHKETQYF. CDR3 DNA: TGTGCCAGCAGTGAGAGGGCGGGGGGCCATAAAGAGACCCAGTACTTC.

This clone was recorded a few times. This chain links TRBV2 with TRBJ2-5; 8 bases are shared with TRBD1. CDR1 is SNHLY, CDR2 FYNNEI, per germline. J was trimmed by 5 bases and V by 6 bases; bases with no gene match: 5. The CDR3 extends over 13 amino acids. The chain's CDR3 is CASRDRAGETQYF. CDR3 nucleotide sequence: TGTGCCAGCAGGGACAGGGCGGGCGAGACCCAGTACTTC.

The V and J genes are TRBV28 and TRBJ1-6, with D hard to call. Germline lookup yields CDR1 MDHEN and CDR2 SYDVKM. V lost 7 bases, J lost 5 bases, and 9 bases lay in between. CDR3 length: 13 amino acids. CDR3 loop: CASTRRDNSPLHF. The CDR3 DNA reads TGTGCCAGCACCCGTAGGGATAATTCACCCCTCCACTTT.